The 2 T cell receptor beta chains given below trace back to one sample, sequenced in a study of shared clonotypes between healthy human individuals. TCRdb's table, derived via immunoSEQ multiplex PCR, lists solely in-frame clones and lacks some. The table has around 2.5 million clones, more than 85% seen once; the top ten hold 0.36%. Sequences were obtained from naive CD4+ T cells from PBMCs. Sample subset: CD45RA+ positively selected. Receptor source: a man between 18 and 29 years old in good health. Some clones in this sample may be carry-over from other donors' samples.

The chain combines TRBV5-4 with TRBJ2-1, with a weak D call TRBD2 (5 bases). V was clipped by 2 bases and J by 6 bases, with 12 bases between them. The CDR3 runs to 14 residues. CDR1 and CDR2 from the germline V gene are SGHNT and YYREEE (reference sequence). The CDR3 spells CASSLSVASNEQFF. The CDR3, as DNA: TGTGCCAGCAGCTTATCTGTAGCGAGCAATGAGCAGTTCTTC. The full variable domain, with the rest looked up from reference TRBV5-4 and TRBJ2-1, is ETGVTQSPTHLIKTRGQQVTLRCSSQSGHNTVSWYQQALGQGPQFIFQYYREEENGRGNFPPRFSGLQFPNYSSELNVNALELDDSALYLCASSLSVASNEQFFGPGTRLTVL.

The chain is built from TRBV28 and TRBJ1-2, with D unclear. Trimming took 6 bases from V and 2 from J, leaving 13 bases between them. The CDR3 is 14 amino acids. Germline assignment: CDR1 MDHEN and CDR2 SYDVKM. CDR3 in amino acids: CASSFKQRNYGYTF. The CDR3 DNA follows: TGTGCCAGCAGCTTTAAACAGCGAAACTATGGCTACACCTTC.